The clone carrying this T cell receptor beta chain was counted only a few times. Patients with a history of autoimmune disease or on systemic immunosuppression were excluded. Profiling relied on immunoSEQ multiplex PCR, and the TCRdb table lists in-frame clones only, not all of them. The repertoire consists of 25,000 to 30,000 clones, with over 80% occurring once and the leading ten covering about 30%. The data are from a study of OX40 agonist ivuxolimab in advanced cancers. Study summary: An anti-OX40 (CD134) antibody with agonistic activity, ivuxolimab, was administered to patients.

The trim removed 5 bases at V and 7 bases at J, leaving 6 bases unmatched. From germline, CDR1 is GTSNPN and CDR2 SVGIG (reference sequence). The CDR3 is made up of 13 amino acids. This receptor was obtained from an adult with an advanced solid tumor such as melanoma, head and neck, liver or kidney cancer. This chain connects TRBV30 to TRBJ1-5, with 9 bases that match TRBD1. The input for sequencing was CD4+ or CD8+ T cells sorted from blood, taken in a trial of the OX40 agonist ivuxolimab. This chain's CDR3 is CAWEGQGGQPQHF. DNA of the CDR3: TGTGCCTGGGAGGGACAGGGAGGCCAGCCCCAGCATTTT. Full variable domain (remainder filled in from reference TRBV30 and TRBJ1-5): SQTIHQWPATLVQPVGSPLSLECTVEGTSNPNLYWYRQAAGRGLQLLFYSVGIGQISSEVPQNLSASRPQDRQFILSSKKLLLSDSGFYLCAWEGQGGQPQHFGDGTRLSIL.